In this sample, the clone carrying this T cell receptor beta chain turned up a few times. This entry is derived from a study of T-cell reconstitution after alpha-beta-depleted transplantation in children. Unique molecular identifiers were incorporated during preparation of the TCRbeta library. TCRdb used MiXCR to reprocess the PCR reads, holding one entry per CDR3 protein. The sample carries some 280,000 distinct CDR3 sequences, more than 9% recorded once. V lost 3 bases and J 14 bases, leaving 15 bases between the germline ends. The CDR3 loop spans 12 amino acids. The germline V gene has CDR1 SGHRS and CDR2 YFSETQ.

This specimen was PBMCs from the stem cell graft donor, taken from the stem cell graft. The sequence was collected from a human donor who donated a stem cell graft to a child with SCID. This chain uses TRBV5-1 with TRBJ2-1; tentatively, D is TRBD1 or TRBD2 (7 bases each). CDR3 nucleotide sequence: TGCGCCAGCAGCTCCCAGGGGGGGATGGAGTTCTTC. This translates into CASSSQGGMEFF.